The 20 T cell receptor beta chains in this list originate from one sample, sequenced in a study of radiotherapy plus CTLA-4 blockade in lung cancer. TCRdb's table, derived via immunoSEQ multiplex PCR, lists solely in-frame clones and lacks some. Of over 100,000 clones detected, around 90% appear once; the ten largest clones hold 5.5% to 8%. Sequenced here: peripheral blood, sampled from a patient treated with radiotherapy plus ipilimumab. These receptors were taken from a human donor with non-small cell lung cancer that progressed on radiotherapy plus ipilimumab.

The rearrangement links TRBV27 to TRBJ1-2; D ambiguous. V lost 2 bases and J 4 bases, leaving 11 bases between the germline ends. CDR1 and CDR2 (germline): MNHEY, SMNVEV (reference sequence). This CDR3 has 14 amino acids. The CDR3 sequence is CASSLNSRLYGYTF. CDR3 nucleotide sequence: TGTGCCAGCAGTTTAAATTCAAGGCTCTATGGCTACACCTTC.

CDR3: CASRSLPTGFDTQYF. The CDR3 DNA reads TGCGCCAGCAGATCGCTCCCGACAGGGTTTGATACGCAGTATTTT. J is TRBJ2-3 and V is TRBV5-1; 7 nucleotides match TRBD1. CDR3 length: 15 amino acids. Germline V CDR1 and CDR2: SGHRS, YFSETQ. With V trimmed by 5 bases and J by 6 bases, 12 bases remained unmatched. The entire variable domain, with the rest obtained from reference TRBV5-1 and TRBJ2-3, is as follows: KAGVTQTPRYLIKTRGQQVTLSCSPISGHRSVSWYQQTPGQGLQFLFEYFSETQRNKGNFPGRFSGRQFSNSRSEMNVSTLELGDSALYLCASRSLPTGFDTQYFGPGTRLTVL.

This chain uses TRBV11-1 with TRBJ2-1, with 10 bases that match TRBD2. The CDR3 length is 17 residues. Germline CDR1 SGHAT, CDR2 FQDESV (reference sequence). The V gene end was trimmed by 3 bases and the J gene end by 10 bases; junction bases not matched to a gene: 15. This CDR3 reads CASSFTSGTGLGGEQFF. In DNA form, the CDR3 reads TGTGCCAGCAGCTTCACTAGCGGGACAGGTCTGGGGGGGGAGCAGTTCTTC.

V is TRBV27 and J is TRBJ1-3; D possibly corresponds to TRBD1 (5 bases). V lost 2 bases to trimming and J lost 3 bases, with 11 bases between them. CDR3 size: 15 residues. Germline CDR1 reads MNHEY; CDR2 reads SMNVEV (reference sequence). The DNA for the CDR3 is TGTGCCAGCAGTTTAAGGGGATTCCGTGGAAACACCATATATTTT. Translation gives CASSLRGFRGNTIYF.

This clone is a singleton in its sample. This chain links TRBV6-4 with TRBJ2-2; D unresolved. Trimming pared 5 bases from V and 4 bases from J, leaving 11 bases between. Germline CDR1 MRHNA, CDR2 SNTAGT. The CDR3 runs to 14 residues. The CDR3 loop is CASSIEPVTGELFF. The CDR3 coding sequence is TGTGCCAGCAGTATCGAGCCAGTCACCGGGGAGCTGTTTTTT.

The chain has TRBV29-1 and TRBJ1-1, with a tentative D call TRBD1 (5 bases). V was cut by 5 bases and J by 1 base, with 11 bases left in between. Germline V CDR1 and CDR2: SQVTM, ANQGSEA. This CDR3 comprises 13 residues. The CDR3 nucleotides read TGCAGCGTTTACAGGCGAGGGAACACTGAAGCTTTCTTT. Protein: CSVYRRGNTEAFF.

This CDR3 is CASSLGTGWTGELFF. In nucleotides, the CDR3 is TGTGCCAGCAGCTTAGGCACAGGGTGGACCGGGGAGCTGTTTTTT. The chain is built from TRBV7-9 and TRBJ2-2; a possible D gene is TRBD1 (6 bases). The CDR3 loop spans 15 amino acids. V dropped 1 base and J dropped 5 bases, with 11 bases sitting between them. The germline CDR1 and CDR2 sequences are SEHNR and FQNEAQ (reference sequence).

The chain is built from TRBV5-6 and TRBJ2-1, with TRBD2 identical over 9 bases. The trim removed 4 bases at V and 10 bases at J, leaving 18 bases unmatched. The CDR3 has 17 residues. CDR1 is SGHDT, CDR2 YYEEEE, per germline. The CDR3 here is CASSPLLAGLYIWEQFF. CDR3 in DNA: TGTGCCAGCAGCCCCCTCCTAGCGGGGCTCTACATCTGGGAGCAGTTCTTC.

The chain joins TRBV21-1 to TRBJ2-1. TRBV21-1 is a documented pseudogene. CDR3 size: 14 residues. The chain's CDR3 is CASLLPQSRDEQFF. CDR3 nucleotide sequence: TGTGCCAGTCTCCTACCCCAATCTAGGGATGAGCAGTTCTTC.

The chain joins TRBV6-1 to TRBJ2-2; maybe TRBD2 (6 bases). Germline V gene data show CDR1 as MNHNS and CDR2 as SASEGT. The CDR3 has 15 residues. The V end was cut by 4 bases, the J end by 3 bases, with 12 bases between. The CDR3 sequence is CASSGRDFDTGELFF. CDR3 coding DNA: TGTGCCAGCAGTGGCCGGGACTTTGACACCGGGGAGCTGTTTTTT.

This clone has a single count. The rearrangement links TRBV19 to TRBJ1-4, with 10 nucleotides matching TRBD1. Germline CDR1 LNHDA, CDR2 SQIVND (reference sequence). The CDR3 is 17 residues long. V lost 4 bases and J lost 11; bases outside the gene matches: 16. CDR3: CASSNVGTGEVPLKLFF. The DNA of the CDR3 is TGTGCCAGTAGTAATGTGGGGACAGGGGAGGTACCTCTGAAACTGTTTTTT.

The V and J genes are TRBV30 and TRBJ1-2; D is unresolved. Germline V gives CDR1 GTSNPN, CDR2 SVGIG (reference sequence). V was cut by 0 bases and J by 1 base, with 6 bases left in between. This CDR3 contains 13 residues. This chain's CDR3 is CAWSVDVNYGYTF. CDR3 nucleotide sequence: TGTGCCTGGAGTGTAGACGTTAACTATGGCTACACCTTC.

V and J are TRBV4-1 and TRBJ2-1; 8 bases align to TRBD1. J was trimmed by 4 bases and V by 4 bases; bases with no gene match: 6. This CDR3 comprises 15 residues. The germline gives CDR1 MGHRA, CDR2 YSYEKL. CDR3 bases: TGCGCCAGCAGCCCCAGCAGGGGGCGTTACAATGAGCAGTTCTTC. Translation gives CASSPSRGRYNEQFF.

V and J are TRBV6-1 and TRBJ2-2; possibly TRBD2 for D (5 bases). Per germline, CDR1 MNHNS and CDR2 SASEGT. Trimming pared 4 bases from V and 1 base from J, leaving 10 bases between. CDR3 length: 15 amino acids. The CDR3 region is CASSGPRGNTGELFF. CDR3 nucleotides: TGTGCCAGCAGTGGGCCCCGGGGGAACACCGGGGAGCTGTTTTTT.

The V call is TRBV27, the J call TRBJ2-7, with 7 bases aligning to TRBD2. The CDR3 is 14 amino acids. Germline CDR1 reads MNHEY; CDR2 reads SMNVEV (reference sequence). V was clipped by 6 bases and J by 0 bases; unmatched bases: 5. CDR3 coding DNA: TGTGCCAGCAGAGGACTAGGACTCTCCTACGAGCAGTACTTC. Translated, it gives CASRGLGLSYEQYF.

V and J are TRBV6-6 and TRBJ2-5; D call uncertain. CDR3 size: 11 residues. Germline assignment: CDR1 MNHNY and CDR2 SVGAGI (reference sequence). Trimming removed 6 bases at V and 3 bases at J, with 5 bases between. Written as DNA, the CDR3 is TGTGCCAGCAGCTCGGAAGAGACCCAGTACTTC. Its protein product is CASSSEETQYF.

This clone showed up just once. The rearrangement joins TRBV28 to TRBJ2-7, with a tentative D call TRBD1 (7 bases). Per germline, CDR1 MDHEN and CDR2 SYDVKM. V lost 3 bases to trimming and J lost 2 bases, with 8 bases between them. The CDR3 has 13 amino acids. CDR3: CASSFRGAYEQYF. CDR3 in DNA: TGTGCCAGCAGTTTCAGGGGGGCCTACGAGCAGTACTTC.

By proportion, this clone is medium-sized. This chain links TRBV7-8 with TRBJ2-3; 11 bases match TRBD2. CDR3 length: 15 residues. Germline V gene data show CDR1 as SGHVS and CDR2 as FQNEAQ. With V trimmed by 1 base and J by 6 bases, 3 bases remained unmatched. This CDR3 reads CASSLVAGGPDTQYF. The CDR3 coding sequence is TGTGCCAGCAGCTTAGTAGCGGGAGGGCCCGATACGCAGTATTTT.

J is TRBJ1-2 and V is TRBV29-1; unclear D gene. Looked up from germline, CDR1 is SQVTM and CDR2 is ANQGSEA. V was pared by 5 bases and J by 0 bases, with 10 bases between. The CDR3 runs to 13 residues. Written as DNA, the CDR3 is TGCAGCGTTTGGGGTGGAACTAACTATGGCTACACCTTC. It encodes CSVWGGTNYGYTF.

The chain combines TRBV19 with TRBJ2-7, with 9 bases identical to TRBD2. This CDR3 is built from 17 residues. Germline-derived CDR1 and CDR2 are LNHDA and SQIVND (reference sequence). V lost 3 bases, J lost 2 bases, and 11 bases stayed unmatched. CDR3 nucleotide sequence: TGTGCCAGTAGTATCGATATACTAGCGGGTACCCCCTACGAGCAGTACTTC. Its protein product is CASSIDILAGTPYEQYF. Based on the CDR3 plus reference TRBV19 and TRBJ2-7, the full variable domain is DGGITQSPKYLFRKEGQNVTLSCEQNLNHDAMYWYRQDPGQGLRLIYYSQIVNDFQKGDIAEGYSVSREKKESFPLTVTSAQKNPTAFYLCASSIDILAGTPYEQYFGPGTRLTVT.